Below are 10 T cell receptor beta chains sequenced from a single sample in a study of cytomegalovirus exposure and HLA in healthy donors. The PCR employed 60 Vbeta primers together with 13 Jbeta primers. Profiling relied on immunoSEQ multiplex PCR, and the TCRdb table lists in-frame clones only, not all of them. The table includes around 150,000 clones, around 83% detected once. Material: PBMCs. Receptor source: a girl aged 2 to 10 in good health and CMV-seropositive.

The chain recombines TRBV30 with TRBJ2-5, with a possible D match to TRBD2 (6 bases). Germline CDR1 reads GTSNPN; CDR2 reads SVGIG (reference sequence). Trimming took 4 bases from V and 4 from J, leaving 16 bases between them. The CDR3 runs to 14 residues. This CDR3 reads CAWTGTPRGETQYF. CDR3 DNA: TGTGCCTGGACCGGGACTCCGAGGGGAGAGACCCAGTACTTC.

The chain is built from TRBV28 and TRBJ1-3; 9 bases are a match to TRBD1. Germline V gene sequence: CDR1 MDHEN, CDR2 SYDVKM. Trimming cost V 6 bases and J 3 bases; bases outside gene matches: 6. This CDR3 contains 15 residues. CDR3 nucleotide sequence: TGTGCCAGCAGCCTATGGGACAGGGATGGAAACACCATATATTTT. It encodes CASSLWDRDGNTIYF.

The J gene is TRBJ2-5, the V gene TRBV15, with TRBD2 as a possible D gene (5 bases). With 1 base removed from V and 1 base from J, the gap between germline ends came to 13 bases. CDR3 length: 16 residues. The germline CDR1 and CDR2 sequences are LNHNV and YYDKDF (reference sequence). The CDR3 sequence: CATSRVRRAPQETQYF. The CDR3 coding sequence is TGTGCCACCAGCAGAGTGCGGCGGGCCCCCCAAGAGACCCAGTACTTC. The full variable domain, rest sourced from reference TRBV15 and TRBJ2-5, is DAMVIQNPRYQVTQFGKPVTLSCSQTLNHNVMYWYQQKSSQAPKLLFHYYDKDFNNEADTPDNFQSRRPNTSFCFLDIRSPGLGDTAMYLCATSRVRRAPQETQYFGPGTRLLVL.

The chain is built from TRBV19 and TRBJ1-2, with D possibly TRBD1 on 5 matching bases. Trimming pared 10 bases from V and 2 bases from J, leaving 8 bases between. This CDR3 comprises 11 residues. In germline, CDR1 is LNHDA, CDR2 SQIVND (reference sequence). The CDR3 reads CATQGNYGYTF. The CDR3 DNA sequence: TGTGCCACCCAGGGAAACTATGGCTACACCTTC. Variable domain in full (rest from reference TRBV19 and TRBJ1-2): DGGITQSPKYLFRKEGQNVTLSCEQNLNHDAMYWYRQDPGQGLRLIYYSQIVNDFQKGDIAEGYSVSREKKESFPLTVTSAQKNPTAFYLCATQGNYGYTFGSGTRLTVV.

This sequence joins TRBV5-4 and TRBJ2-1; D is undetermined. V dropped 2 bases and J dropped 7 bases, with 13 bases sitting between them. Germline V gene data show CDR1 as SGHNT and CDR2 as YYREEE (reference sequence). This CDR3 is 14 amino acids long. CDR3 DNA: TGTGCCAGCAGCTTACGCGGCTCTCGGAATGAGCAGTTCTTC. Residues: CASSLRGSRNEQFF.

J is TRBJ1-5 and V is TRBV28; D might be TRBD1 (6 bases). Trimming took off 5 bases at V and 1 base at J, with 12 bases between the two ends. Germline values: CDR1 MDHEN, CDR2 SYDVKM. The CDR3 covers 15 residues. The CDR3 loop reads CASSLWGPSNQPQHF. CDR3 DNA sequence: TGTGCCAGCAGTCTCTGGGGGCCCAGCAATCAGCCCCAGCATTTT.

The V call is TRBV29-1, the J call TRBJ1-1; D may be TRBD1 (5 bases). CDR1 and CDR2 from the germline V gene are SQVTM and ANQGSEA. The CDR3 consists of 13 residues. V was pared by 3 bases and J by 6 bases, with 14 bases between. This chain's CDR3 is CSVDLWVGAEAFF. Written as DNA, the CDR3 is TGCAGCGTTGATCTCTGGGTAGGGGCTGAAGCTTTCTTT.

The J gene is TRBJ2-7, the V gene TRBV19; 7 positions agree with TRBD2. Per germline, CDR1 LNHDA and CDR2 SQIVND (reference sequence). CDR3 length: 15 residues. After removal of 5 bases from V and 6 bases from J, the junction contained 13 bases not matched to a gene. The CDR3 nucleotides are TGTGCCAGTAGTTTCGGAGGGGACTACTCTGGCGAGCAGTACTTC. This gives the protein CASSFGGDYSGEQYF.

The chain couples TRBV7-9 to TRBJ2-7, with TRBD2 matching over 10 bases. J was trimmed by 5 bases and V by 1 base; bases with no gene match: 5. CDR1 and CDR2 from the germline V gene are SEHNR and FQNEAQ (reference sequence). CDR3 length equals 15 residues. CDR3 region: CASSLVGLAGDEQYF. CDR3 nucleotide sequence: TGTGCCAGCAGCTTAGTGGGCCTAGCGGGAGACGAGCAGTACTTC. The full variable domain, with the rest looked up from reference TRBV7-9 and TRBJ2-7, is DTGVSQNPRHKITKRGQNVTFRCDPISEHNRLYWYRQTLGQGPEFLTYFQNEAQLEKSRLLSDRFSAERPKGSFSTLEIQRTEQGDSAMYLCASSLVGLAGDEQYFGPGTRLTVT.

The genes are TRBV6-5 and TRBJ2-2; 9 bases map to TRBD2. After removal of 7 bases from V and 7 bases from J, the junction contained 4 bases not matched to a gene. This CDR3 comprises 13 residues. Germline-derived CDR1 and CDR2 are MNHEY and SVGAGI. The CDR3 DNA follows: TGTGCCAGCACTAGCGGGAATATCGGGGAGCTGTTTTTT. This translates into CASTSGNIGELFF.